This TCR beta chain stems from a study of identical twins. Broader study findings: Twins' excess sharing was less marked for out-of-frame beta sequences.

The germline V gene encodes CDR1 SGHTA and CDR2 FQGNSA. Trimming cost V 0 bases and J 0 bases, with 11 bases left between them. The CDR3 is 16 amino acids. TCRdb re-called the 5' RACE reads through MiXCR, storing one row per CDR3 protein. The sample records about 520,000 distinct CDR3 sequences, roughly 21% being singletons. Comments on this clonotype: What it binds is not known.

The same data also went into a second study, on T cells expressing NK-cell markers. That work adds: Once again these clonotypes came out on top in the CD3+CD56-NKG2C+ fraction of several donors.

This receptor was identified in a woman under 30 in good health. The sequenced sample consisted of CD4+ T cells sorted from blood. The genes are TRBV7-2 and TRBJ1-1; D is unresolved. CDR3 protein: CASSLARNSLNTEAFF. The CDR3 DNA sequence: TGTGCCAGCAGCTTAGCGAGGAACAGCCTGAACACTGAAGCTTTCTTT.